One sample yielded the 7 T cell receptor beta chains listed below, sequenced in a study of glioma-infiltrating T cells after dendritic cell vaccination. TCRdb keeps only in-frame clones here, not all; method: immunoSEQ multiplex PCR. The sample records about 100,000 clones, roughly 83% being singletons. The sample in question was blood, obtained before dendritic cell vaccination. The receptors were sampled from a human donor with glioblastoma.

This clone showed up just a few times. This chain connects TRBV2 to TRBJ2-1; 9 positions match TRBD2. There are 13 residues in the CDR3. The germline V gene has CDR1 SNHLY and CDR2 FYNNEI. V was clipped by 8 bases and J by 6 bases; unmatched bases: 5. The CDR3 DNA sequence: TGTGCCAGCTGGCGGGAGGGCCGCAATGAGCAGTTCTTC. Translated: CASWREGRNEQFF.

This chain uses TRBV4-2 with TRBJ2-3; 15 bases line up with TRBD2. CDR3 length equals 22 residues. Germline V gene sequence: CDR1 LGHNA, CDR2 YNFKEQ. Losses at the gene ends were 4 bases for V and 2 bases for J; bases not matched to a gene: 19. CDR3 sequence: CASSRKLLRGLAGGVHTDTQYF. The CDR3 DNA reads as TGTGCCAGCAGCCGCAAGCTACTGCGGGGACTAGCGGGGGGCGTCCACACAGATACGCAGTATTTT.

The chain joins TRBV5-6 to TRBJ1-3, with TRBD1 identical over 9 bases. The germline V gene encodes CDR1 SGHDT and CDR2 YYEEEE. CDR3 length: 15 amino acids. Trimming took 2 bases from V and 8 from J; bases not matched to a gene: 8. Written as DNA, the CDR3 is TGTGCCAGCAGCTTCCTAGGGACAGGGAGGGACACCATATATTTT. Its protein product is CASSFLGTGRDTIYF. Based on the CDR3 plus reference TRBV5-6 and TRBJ1-3, the full variable domain is DAGVTQSPTHLIKTRGQQVTLRCSPKSGHDTVSWYQQALGQGPQFIFQYYEEEERQRGNFPDRFSGHQFPNYSSELNVNALLLGDSALYLCASSFLGTGRDTIYFGEGSWLTVV.

V is TRBV2 and J is TRBJ2-1; unclear D gene. Germline-derived CDR1 and CDR2 are SNHLY and FYNNEI. The CDR3 consists of 15 residues. The ends were cut back, 0 bases at V and 5 bases at J, with 11 bases in the middle. DNA of the CDR3: TGTGCCAGCAGTGAAGCTGGGCTTCCAAACAATGAGCAGTTCTTC. It yields the protein CASSEAGLPNNEQFF.

V is TRBV10-3 and J is TRBJ2-1, with TRBD1 identical over 8 bases. The V and J ends lost 2 bases and 0 bases, in that order; junction bases with no gene match: 0. The CDR3 loop spans 15 amino acids. The V gene's germline CDR1 is ENHRY and CDR2 SYGVKD. The CDR3 reads CAISEDRGSYNEQFF. The DNA for the CDR3 is TGTGCCATCAGTGAGGACAGGGGCTCCTACAATGAGCAGTTCTTC.

The J gene is TRBJ2-5, the V gene TRBV10-1, with 12 bases lining up with TRBD2. The CDR3 extends over 15 amino acids. With V trimmed by 5 bases and J by 4 bases, 5 bases remained unmatched. Germline V gives CDR1 WNHNN, CDR2 SYGVQD (reference sequence). CDR3 coding DNA: TGCGCCAGCAGTTCGACTAGCGGGAGCGGAGAGACCCAGTACTTC. Protein: CASSSTSGSGETQYF.

This clone was seen only once. This chain joins TRBV5-1 and TRBJ2-1; 9 bases are shared with TRBD2. Unmatched junction bases numbered 9, after V lost 6 bases and J lost 8 bases. The CDR3 totals 14 residues. The germline V gene encodes CDR1 SGHRS and CDR2 YFSETQ. In nucleotides, the CDR3 is TGCGCCAGCACCCGTAACTTAGCGGGAGATGAGCAGTTCTTC. It encodes CASTRNLAGDEQFF.